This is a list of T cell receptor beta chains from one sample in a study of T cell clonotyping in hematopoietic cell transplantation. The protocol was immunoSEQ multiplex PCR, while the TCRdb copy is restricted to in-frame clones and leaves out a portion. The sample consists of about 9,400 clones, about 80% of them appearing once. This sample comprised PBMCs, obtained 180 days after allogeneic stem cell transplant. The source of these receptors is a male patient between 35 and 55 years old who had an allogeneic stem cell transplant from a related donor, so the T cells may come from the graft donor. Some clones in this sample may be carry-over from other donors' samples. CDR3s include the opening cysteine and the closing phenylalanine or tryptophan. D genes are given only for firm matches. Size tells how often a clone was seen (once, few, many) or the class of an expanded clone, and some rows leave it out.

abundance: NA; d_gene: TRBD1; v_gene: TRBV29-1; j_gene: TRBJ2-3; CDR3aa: CSVVGTDTSTDTQYF; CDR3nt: TGCAGCGTTGTGGGGACAGATACTAGCACAGATACGCAGTATTTT
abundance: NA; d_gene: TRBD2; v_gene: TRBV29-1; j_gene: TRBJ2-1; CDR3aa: CSVASGGGNEQFF; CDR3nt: TGCAGCGTTGCTAGCGGGGGTGGGAATGAGCAGTTCTTC
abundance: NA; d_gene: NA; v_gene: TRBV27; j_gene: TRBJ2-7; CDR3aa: CASSLNGAYEQYF; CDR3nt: TGTGCCAGCAGTTTAAATGGGGCCTACGAGCAGTACTTC
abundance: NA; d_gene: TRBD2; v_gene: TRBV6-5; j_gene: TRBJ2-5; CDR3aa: CASSYPGSGGSETQYF; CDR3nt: TGTGCCAGCAGTTACCCGGGGAGCGGGGGTTCCGAGACCCAGTACTTC
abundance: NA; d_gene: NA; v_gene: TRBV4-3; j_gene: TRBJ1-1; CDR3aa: CASSQETGLNTEAFF; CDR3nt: TGCGCCAGCAGCCAAGAAACAGGGCTCAACACTGAAGCTTTCTTT
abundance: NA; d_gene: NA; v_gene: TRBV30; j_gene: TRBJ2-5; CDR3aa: CAWSVSETQYF; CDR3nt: TGTGCCTGGAGTGTCTCAGAGACCCAGTACTTC
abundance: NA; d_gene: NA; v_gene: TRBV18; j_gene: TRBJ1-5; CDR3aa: CASSLTREQPQHF; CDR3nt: TGTGCCAGCTCACTAACTAGGGAGCAGCCCCAGCATTTT
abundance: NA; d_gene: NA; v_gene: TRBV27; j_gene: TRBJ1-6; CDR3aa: CASRVRGAYNSPLHF; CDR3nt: TGTGCCAGCCGGGTGCGCGGGGCCTATAATTCACCCCTCCACTTT
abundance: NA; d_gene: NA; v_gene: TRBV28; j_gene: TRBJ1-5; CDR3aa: CASSGWEGEPQHF; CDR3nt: TGTGCCAGCAGTGGTTGGGAGGGGGAGCCCCAGCATTTT
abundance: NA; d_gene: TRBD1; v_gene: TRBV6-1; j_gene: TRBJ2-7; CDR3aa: CASSEAGTGWYEQYF; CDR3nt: TGTGCCAGCAGTGAGGCCGGGACAGGGTGGTACGAGCAGTACTTC
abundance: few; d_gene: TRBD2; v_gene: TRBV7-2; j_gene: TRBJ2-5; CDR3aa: CASSLDRGVGTQYF; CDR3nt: TGTGCCAGCAGCTTAGATCGGGGGGTTGGGACCCAGTACTTC
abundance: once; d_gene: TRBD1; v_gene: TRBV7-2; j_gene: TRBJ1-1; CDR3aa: CASSSGQGRNTEAFF; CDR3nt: TGTGCCAGCAGCTCAGGACAGGGTAGGAACACTGAAGCTTTCTTT
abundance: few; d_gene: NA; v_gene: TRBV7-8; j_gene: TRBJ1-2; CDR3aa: CASSLGVIDGYTF; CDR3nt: TGTGCCAGCAGCTTAGGTGTAATTGATGGCTACACCTTC
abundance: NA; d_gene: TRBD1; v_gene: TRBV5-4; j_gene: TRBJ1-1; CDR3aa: CASSLGTGNTEAFF; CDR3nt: TGTGCCAGCAGCTTGGGGACAGGGAACACTGAAGCTTTCTTT
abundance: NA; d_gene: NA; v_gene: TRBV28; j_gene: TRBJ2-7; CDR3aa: CASSSQGWPVPYEQYF; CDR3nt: TGTGCCAGCAGTTCCCAGGGTTGGCCTGTTCCATACGAGCAGTACTTC
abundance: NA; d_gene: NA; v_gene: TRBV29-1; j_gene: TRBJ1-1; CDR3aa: CSARPLLNTEAFF; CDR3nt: TGCAGCGCTAGACCCCTACTGAACACTGAAGCTTTCTTT
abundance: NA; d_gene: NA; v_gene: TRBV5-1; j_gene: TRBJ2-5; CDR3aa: CASSSSLQETQYF; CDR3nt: TGCGCCAGCAGCTCTAGCCTACAAGAGACCCAGTACTTC
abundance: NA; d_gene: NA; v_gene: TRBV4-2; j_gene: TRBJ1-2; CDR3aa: CASSQSGRFNYGYTF; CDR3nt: TGTGCCAGCAGCCAATCGGGACGGTTTAACTATGGCTACACCTTC
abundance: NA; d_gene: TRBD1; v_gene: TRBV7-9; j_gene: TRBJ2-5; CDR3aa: CASSLQGAQETQYF; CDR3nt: TGTGCCAGCAGCTTACAGGGGGCGCAGGAGACCCAGTACTTC
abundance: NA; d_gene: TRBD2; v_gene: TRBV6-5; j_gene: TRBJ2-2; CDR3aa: CASRRLATGELFF; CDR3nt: TGTGCCAGCAGGCGACTAGCGACCGGGGAGCTGTTTTTT
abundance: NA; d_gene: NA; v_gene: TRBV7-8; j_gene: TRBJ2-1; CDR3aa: CASSLLSGVLYNEQFF; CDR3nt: TGTGCCAGCAGCCTCCTAAGCGGAGTGCTCTACAATGAGCAGTTCTTC
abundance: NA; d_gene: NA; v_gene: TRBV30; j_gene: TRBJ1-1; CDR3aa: CAWATGQGNTEAFF; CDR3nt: TGTGCCTGGGCAACAGGGCAGGGTAACACTGAAGCTTTCTTT
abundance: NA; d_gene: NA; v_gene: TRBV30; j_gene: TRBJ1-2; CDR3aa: CAWRNPGSPNYGYTF; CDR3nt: TGTGCCTGGAGGAACCCAGGGAGCCCTAACTATGGCTACACCTTC
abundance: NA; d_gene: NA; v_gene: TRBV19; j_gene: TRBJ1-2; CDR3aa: CASSIAGAGRGYTF; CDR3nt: TGTGCCAGTAGTATAGCAGGGGCGGGTCGTGGCTACACCTTC
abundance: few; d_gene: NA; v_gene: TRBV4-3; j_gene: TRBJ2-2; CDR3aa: CASSQGQTGELFF; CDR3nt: TGCGCCAGCAGCCAAGGGCAAACCGGGGAGCTGTTTTTT
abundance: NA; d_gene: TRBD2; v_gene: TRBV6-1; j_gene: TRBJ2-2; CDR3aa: CASSDLAGLNTGELFF; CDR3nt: TGTGCCAGCAGTGATTTAGCGGGGTTGAACACCGGGGAGCTGTTTTTT
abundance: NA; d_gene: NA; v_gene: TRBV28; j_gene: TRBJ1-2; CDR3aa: CASSTQGSGWYGYTF; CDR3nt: TGTGCCAGCAGTACCCAGGGGAGCGGGTGGTATGGCTACACCTTC
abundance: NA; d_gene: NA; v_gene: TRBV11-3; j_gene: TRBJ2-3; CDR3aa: CASSRGQHSTDTQYF; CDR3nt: TGTGCCAGCAGCCGTGGACAGCACTCCACAGATACGCAGTATTTT
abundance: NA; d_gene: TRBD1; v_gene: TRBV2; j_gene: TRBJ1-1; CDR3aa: CASTDRVYSAEAFF; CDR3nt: TGTGCCAGCACCGACAGGGTTTATAGCGCTGAAGCTTTCTTT
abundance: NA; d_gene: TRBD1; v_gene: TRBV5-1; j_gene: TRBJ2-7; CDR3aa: CASSLASLGQGSYEQYF; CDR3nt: TGCGCCAGCAGCTTGGCGTCTTTGGGACAGGGCTCCTACGAGCAGTACTTC
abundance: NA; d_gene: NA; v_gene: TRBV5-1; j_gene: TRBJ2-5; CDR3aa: CASSLSLVGTQYF; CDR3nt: TGCGCCAGCAGCTTAAGTCTAGTCGGGACCCAGTACTTC
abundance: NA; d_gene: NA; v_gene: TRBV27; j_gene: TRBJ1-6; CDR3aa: CASSPLVHRGGSPLHF; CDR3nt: TGTGCCAGCAGTCCACTTGTACACCGAGGGGGTTCACCCCTCCACTTT
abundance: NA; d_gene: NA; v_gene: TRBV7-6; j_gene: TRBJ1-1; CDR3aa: CASSLAEVNTEAFF; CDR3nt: TGTGCCAGCAGCTTAGCTGAAGTGAACACTGAAGCTTTCTTT
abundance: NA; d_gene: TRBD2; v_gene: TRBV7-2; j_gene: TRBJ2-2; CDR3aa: CASSHGLAVITGELFF; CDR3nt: TGTGCCAGCAGTCACGGACTAGCGGTTATAACCGGGGAGCTGTTTTTT
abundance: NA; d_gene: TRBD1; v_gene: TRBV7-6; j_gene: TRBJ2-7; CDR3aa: CASSLEDRAYEQYF; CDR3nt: TGTGCCAGCAGCCTCGAGGACAGGGCCTACGAGCAGTACTTC
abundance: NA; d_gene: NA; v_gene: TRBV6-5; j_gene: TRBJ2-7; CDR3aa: CASSPPWGRRYEQYF; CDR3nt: TGTGCCAGCAGCCCCCCGTGGGGGAGGAGGTACGAGCAGTACTTC
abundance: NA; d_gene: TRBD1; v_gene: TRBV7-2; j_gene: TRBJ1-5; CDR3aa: CASSDQGGQPQHF; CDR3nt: TGTGCCAGCAGCGATCAAGGGGGCCAGCCCCAGCATTTT
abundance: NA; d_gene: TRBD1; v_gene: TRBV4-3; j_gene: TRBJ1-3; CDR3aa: CASSQGTGSGNTIYF; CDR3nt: TGCGCCAGCAGCCAAGGGACAGGGTCTGGAAACACCATATATTTT
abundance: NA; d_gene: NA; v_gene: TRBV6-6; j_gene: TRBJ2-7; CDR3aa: CATSDSRGGPHEQYF; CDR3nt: TGTGCCACCAGTGATTCCAGGGGGGGTCCCCACGAGCAGTACTTC